The clone carrying this T cell receptor beta chain has a handful of counts. The target antigen is unknown. This entry comes from a study of T cell responses to AZD1222 COVID-19 vaccine. Study information: Samples with a second dose at about 4 or about 12 weeks were pooled together.

Deletions cut 0 bases from V and 3 bases from J, with 8 bases between. CDR3 length: 14 residues. In germline, CDR1 is SGHTA, CDR2 FQGTGA. This table comes from immunoSEQ multiplex PCR, and its TCRdb copy is limited to in-frame clones, with some not included. Of about 60,000 clones listed, about 86% are singletons. General study points: Every sample of the repertoires postdated the peak T cell response. As reported, nearly half of all spike-specific TCRs target variant regions that are unmutated. Recipients of two AZD1222 doses showed rising Spike-specific TCR breadth and depth.

The source was peripheral blood, collected on day 0 of AZD1222 vaccination. This chain connects TRBV7-3 to TRBJ1-2, with D unclear. This sequence originates from an adult in good health. The CDR3 DNA sequence: TGTGCCAGCAGCTTAACATCCCAGGACTATGGCTACACCTTC. Its translation: CASSLTSQDYGYTF.